This TCR beta chain is drawn from a study of OX40 agonist ivuxolimab in advanced cancers. Study background: Ivuxolimab, an antibody acting as an agonist of OX40 (CD134), was used to treat patients.

TCRdb's copy holds only in-frame clones and misses some; the assay was immunoSEQ multiplex PCR. This table has tens of thousands of clones, 90% appearing once. The CDR3 sequence is 14 residues long. Germline values: CDR1 SGDLS, CDR2 YYNGEE. Between the trimmed V and J ends, which lost 2 bases and 4 bases, there was a span of 12 bases. The sample here was CD4+ or CD8+ T cells sorted from blood, taken in a trial of the OX40 agonist ivuxolimab. The source of this sequence is an adult with an advanced solid tumor such as melanoma, head and neck, liver or kidney cancer. The J gene is TRBJ1-2, the V gene TRBV9; D gene unclear. The CDR3 sequence is CASSVSSTTYGYTF. CDR3 DNA sequence: TGTGCCAGCAGCGTCAGTAGTACAACCTATGGCTACACCTTC.